These 30 T cell receptor beta chains were sequenced from one sample in a study of blood T cells in healthy people across ages. A second PCR, run for roughly 7 to 12 cycles, used a sample-barcoded 5' primer plus a J-beta primer mix. Each CDR3 protein gets one entry after TCRdb re-called the 5' RACE reads with MiXCR. This sample carries approximately 2,000,000 distinct CDR3 sequences, roughly 43% of them seen once, and the ten largest clones take 23%. Sequencing used blood. Every receptor here comes from a human donor in good health.

The chain joins TRBV7-3 to TRBJ2-1, with 12 positions matching TRBD2. J was trimmed by 9 bases and V by 5 bases; bases with no gene match: 8. The CDR3 totals 15 residues. Germline V CDR1 and CDR2: SGHTA, FQGTGA. This CDR3 is CASSPGPSGGGEQFF. CDR3 DNA: TGTGCCAGCAGCCCAGGCCCTAGCGGGGGGGGTGAGCAGTTCTTC. Filled out from reference TRBV7-3 and TRBJ2-1, the complete variable domain reads GAGVSQTPSNKVTEKGKYVELRCDPISGHTALYWYRQSLGQGPEFLIYFQGTGAADDSGLPNDRFFAVRPEGSVSTLKIQRTERGDSAVYLCASSPGPSGGGEQFFGPGTRLTVL.

This clonotype was seen repeatedly, ten times or more. The chain has TRBV7-8 and TRBJ2-3, with 11 positions matching TRBD2. The CDR3 is made up of 17 amino acids. Germline assignment: CDR1 SGHVS and CDR2 FQNEAQ. After removal of 0 bases from V and 2 bases from J, the junction contained 4 bases not matched to a gene. CDR3 DNA sequence: TGTGCCAGCAGCTTAGCGCTAGCGGGGGGTCCCACAGATACGCAGTATTTT. Protein: CASSLALAGGPTDTQYF.

V is TRBV12-5 and J is TRBJ2-3; possibly TRBD1 or TRBD2 for D (6 bases each). This CDR3 spans 13 amino acids. CDR1 is LGHNT and CDR2 is FRNRAP in the germline V gene. The V and J ends lost 4 bases and 6 bases respectively, with 11 bases between them. The CDR3 here is CASGSQGRDTQYF. The CDR3 region has the DNA TGTGCTAGTGGTTCTCAGGGGAGGGATACGCAGTATTTT.

CDR3 residues: CATSIDRGMSGYTF. Here the CDR3 DNA reads TGTGCCACCAGCATCGACAGGGGGATGAGTGGCTACACCTTC. The V and J genes are TRBV15 and TRBJ1-2; 9 nucleotides agree with TRBD1. Germline values: CDR1 LNHNV, CDR2 YYDKDF (reference sequence). This CDR3 region has 14 residues. V shed 4 bases, J shed 7 bases, and the junction held 7 bases outside the gene matches.

The chain is built from TRBV6-6 and TRBJ1-4; 7 bases are a match to TRBD1. From germline, CDR1 is MNHNY and CDR2 SVGAGI (reference sequence). With V trimmed by 2 bases and J by 7 bases, 4 bases remained unmatched. The CDR3 consists of 14 residues. The CDR3 DNA follows: TGTGCCAGCAGTTACGGCAGGGGGTTTGAAAAACTGTTTTTT. It is translated as CASSYGRGFEKLFF.

This clonotype was seen a handful of times. The V and J genes are TRBV5-4 and TRBJ2-5; 7 bases are shared with TRBD2. The DNA matches TRBJ2-7 better at its end, which makes the J call doubtful. The germline gives CDR1 SGHNT, CDR2 YYREEE (reference sequence). This CDR3 is 15 amino acids long. The DNA of the CDR3 is TGTGCCAGCAGCGGCTGGGCGAGCGGGGCCTACGAGCAGTACTTC. Protein sequence: CASSGWASGAYEQYF.

This clonotype was counted once. The CDR3 reads CASSLSLSPLHF. The CDR3 nucleotides read TGTGCCAGCAGCTTGAGTCTGTCACCCCTCCACTTT. The genes are TRBV5-6 and TRBJ1-6; no reliable D call. The CDR3 is 12 amino acids. V gave up 1 base and J gave up 10 bases, with 6 bases separating them. Germline V gene sequence: CDR1 SGHDT, CDR2 YYEEEE.

The rearrangement joins TRBV3-1 to TRBJ1-6; 7 bases align to TRBD1. Germline lookup yields CDR1 LGHDT and CDR2 YNNKEL (reference sequence). The V segment lost 6 bases and the J segment 9 bases; nucleotides outside the gene matches: 11. The CDR3 has 15 amino acids. DNA of the CDR3: TGTGCCAGCAGGCCCAGGGTGACAGGGCGTTCACCCCTCCACTTT. Translating gives CASRPRVTGRSPLHF.

This clonotype appeared a few times. V gene TRBV20-1 combines with J gene TRBJ1-5; D ambiguous. Between the trimmed V and J ends, which lost 3 bases and 5 bases, there was a span of 14 bases. The CDR3 length is 14 residues. The germline V gene has CDR1 DFQATT and CDR2 SNEGSKA (reference sequence). CDR3 region: CSASASPTDQPQHF. DNA for the CDR3: TGCAGTGCTAGCGCATCACCGACGGATCAGCCCCAGCATTTT.

This chain connects TRBV20-1 to TRBJ2-1, with 8 bases matching TRBD1. This CDR3 region has 15 residues. V shed 0 bases, J shed 4 bases, and the junction held 5 bases outside the gene matches. Germline values: CDR1 DFQATT, CDR2 SNEGSKA (reference sequence). In nucleotides, the CDR3 is TGCAGTGCTAGAGATTTGAGACAGGGGTACAATGAGCAGTTCTTC. Translating it yields CSARDLRQGYNEQFF.

This clonotype was seen only a few times. CDR3 in DNA: TGTGCCAGCAGTTTGGGGTCCCGGGGGGCTAGAGAGACCCAGTACTTC. Amino acid sequence: CASSLGSRGARETQYF. The chain employs TRBV12-3 or TRBV12-4 and TRBJ2-5, with a tentative D call TRBD2 (7 bases). V was pared by 3 bases and J by 4 bases, with 18 bases between. The CDR3 totals 16 residues.

The chain uses TRBV4-2 and TRBJ1-4, with 9 bases identical to TRBD1. Germline V CDR1 and CDR2: LGHNA, YNFKEQ. The CDR3 has 18 residues. Germline trimming cut 1 base from V and 10 bases from J; bases unmatched to any gene: 16. Here the CDR3 DNA reads TGTGCCAGCAGCCAAGGTTGGATAAAGGGACAGGGCTATGTAAAACTGTTTTTT. Its protein is CASSQGWIKGQGYVKLFF.

The V call is TRBV4-1, the J call TRBJ2-7; 10 bases fit TRBD1. Germline assignment: CDR1 MGHRA and CDR2 YSYEKL. This CDR3 comprises 16 residues. The V gene end was trimmed by 1 base and the J gene end by 5 bases; junction bases not matched to a gene: 8. CDR3 bases: TGCGCCAGCAGCCAAGGGACCGGGACAGGGGTGGACGAGCAGTACTTC. Its translation is CASSQGTGTGVDEQYF.

J is TRBJ1-2 and V is TRBV29-1; weak D call: TRBD1 (5 bases). The CDR3 contains 13 residues. CDR1 is SQVTM, CDR2 ANQGSEA, per germline. V was clipped by 1 base and J by 2 bases, with 8 bases between them. The CDR3 DNA sequence: TGCAGCGTTGAAGTATGGGGGAACTATGGCTACACCTTC. As protein: CSVEVWGNYGYTF.

In its sample, this clonotype was seen a few times. This chain connects TRBV25-1 to TRBJ1-4; 12 bases align to TRBD1. CDR1 and CDR2 (germline): MGHDK, SYGVNS. The CDR3 has 16 amino acids. J gave up 7 bases and V 3 bases, and 6 bases lay outside the gene matches. CDR3 DNA: TGTGCCAGCAGTGACCCGCCGGGACAGGGGGCTGAAAAACTGTTTTTT. This sequence encodes CASSDPPGQGAEKLFF.

In its sample, this clonotype was seen a few times. The genes are TRBV6-5 and TRBJ1-5, with D unclear. The CDR3 is 14 residues long. Trimming removed 5 bases from V and 2 bases from J, with 10 bases in between. Germline V CDR1 and CDR2: MNHEY, SVGAGI. In nucleotides, the CDR3 is TGTGCCAGCAGTCATCGGAGAGGCAATCAGCCCCAGCATTTT. Protein product: CASSHRRGNQPQHF.

The chain couples TRBV7-2 to TRBJ2-5; D is ambiguous. Germline CDR1 is SGHTA and CDR2 is FQGNSA. The length of the CDR3 is 15 residues. V gave up 5 bases and J gave up 6 bases, with 19 bases separating them. The DNA of the CDR3 is TGTGCCAGCAGCCCAAGTGTCCAAAATCACAAGACCCAGTACTTC. It encodes CASSPSVQNHKTQYF.

V and J are TRBV4-3 and TRBJ1-1; D is undetermined. This CDR3 has 13 amino acids. The V end was cut by 2 bases, the J end by 4 bases, with 8 bases between. CDR1 and CDR2 from the germline V gene are LGHNA and YSLEER. The CDR3 bases are TGCGCCAGCAGCCAAATTGAAGGCACTGAAGCTTTCTTT. This codes for CASSQIEGTEAFF.

Turning to this clonotype: Mismatch with germline at one junction end may stem from a read error. The genes are TRBV15 and TRBJ2-6; 12 bases map to TRBD1. Looked up from germline, CDR1 is LNHNV and CDR2 is YYDKDF (reference sequence). The CDR3 sequence is 18 residues long. The CDR3 loop reads CATSRIGTGGFGANVLTF. The DNA of the CDR3 is TGTGCCACCAGCAGAATCGGGACAGGGGGCTTTGGGGCCAACGTCCTTACTTTC.

This clonotype came up a few times. Here the CDR3 DNA reads TGTGCCACCAGCAGAGGACAGGGGACTACCTACGAGCAGTACTTC. It yields the protein CATSRGQGTTYEQYF. V is TRBV15 and J is TRBJ2-7, with D tentatively TRBD1 (8 bases). CDR1 and CDR2 (germline): LNHNV, YYDKDF (reference sequence). Trimming took 1 base from V and 2 from J, leaving 12 bases between them. The CDR3 extends over 15 amino acids.

This clonotype was counted a few times. DNA for the CDR3: TGCAGCGTTAAGACTGCCATGGATACGCAGTATTTT. Translation gives CSVKTAMDTQYF. J is TRBJ2-3 and V is TRBV29-1; D ambiguous. Germline CDR1 is SQVTM and CDR2 is ANQGSEA. Trimming took 5 bases from V and 6 from J, leaving 12 bases between them. The CDR3 spans 12 residues.

The chain recombines TRBV29-1 with TRBJ2-5; 8 bases map to TRBD2. CDR3 length: 12 amino acids. After removal of 7 bases from V and 2 bases from J, the junction contained 3 bases not matched to a gene. Germline V CDR1 and CDR2: SQVTM, ANQGSEA. This CDR3 is CSGSGGQETQYF. CDR3 nucleotides: TGCAGCGGGTCGGGGGGGCAAGAGACCCAGTACTTC.

The chain joins TRBV7-9 to TRBJ1-2; no clear D. V was cut by 2 bases and J by 7 bases, with 17 bases left in between. The germline V gene encodes CDR1 SEHNR and CDR2 FQNEAQ (reference sequence). The CDR3 length is 15 residues. The CDR3 is CASSLQDLRRVGYTF. DNA for the CDR3: TGTGCCAGCAGCTTACAGGACCTCCGGAGGGTTGGCTACACCTTC.

V gene TRBV7-9 combines with J gene TRBJ1-4, with D uncertain. CDR1 and CDR2 from the germline V gene are SEHNR and FQNEAQ (reference sequence). CDR3 size: 13 residues. Deletions cut 11 bases from V and 2 bases from J, with 12 bases between. The CDR3 nucleotides read TGTGCCGGAGCCGGGGTGACTAATGAAAAACTGTTTTTT. It is translated as CAGAGVTNEKLFF.

The chain combines TRBV5-6 with TRBJ2-7, with 10 bases that match TRBD1. The V segment lost 3 bases and the J segment 6 bases; nucleotides outside the gene matches: 6. The CDR3 is 14 residues long. Germline CDR1 and CDR2: SGHDT and YYEEEE. For the CDR3, the DNA is TGTGCCAGCAGCTGGGACAGGGGTCTTGGCGAGCAGTACTTC. This gives the protein CASSWDRGLGEQYF. Full variable domain (outside the CDR3, taken from reference TRBV5-6 and TRBJ2-7): DAGVTQSPTHLIKTRGQQVTLRCSPKSGHDTVSWYQQALGQGPQFIFQYYEEEERQRGNFPDRFSGHQFPNYSSELNVNALLLGDSALYLCASSWDRGLGEQYFGPGTRLTVT.

This clonotype was recorded a few times. The chain joins TRBV20-1 to TRBJ1-2; D might be TRBD1 (5 bases). The germline CDR1 and CDR2 sequences are DFQATT and SNEGSKA (reference sequence). The CDR3 has 13 amino acids. V lost 1 base and J 8 bases, leaving 14 bases between the germline ends. The CDR3 nucleotides read TGCAGTGCTAGAGTCCTTAGTCCAGGGGGCTACACCTTC. Translated, it gives CSARVLSPGGYTF.

This clonotype was recorded a few times. The chain combines TRBV20-1 with TRBJ2-5, with no clear D. This CDR3 is built from 16 residues. Deletions cut 3 bases from V and 1 base from J, with 18 bases between. Germline V gene sequence: CDR1 DFQATT, CDR2 SNEGSKA (reference sequence). The CDR3, as DNA: TGCAGTGCTAGCGGGCCTCGTAAAGGGCCCCAAGAGACCCAGTACTTC. Amino acids: CSASGPRKGPQETQYF.

V usage is TRBV4-2 and J usage is TRBJ1-6; no clear D gene. This CDR3 is 16 amino acids long. Per germline, CDR1 LGHNA and CDR2 YNFKEQ. Between the trimmed V and J ends, which lost 0 bases and 3 bases, there was a span of 9 bases. The CDR3 is CASSQDINNYNSPLHF. The CDR3 DNA reads as TGTGCCAGCAGCCAAGATATAAATAACTATAATTCACCCCTCCACTTT.

This chain uses TRBV18 with TRBJ2-1; D possibly corresponds to TRBD2 (7 bases). The better agreement between TRBJ2-7 and the DNA end casts doubt on the J call. There are 18 residues in the CDR3. CDR1 is KGHSH and CDR2 is LQKENI in the germline V gene. The CDR3 DNA follows: TGTGCCAGCTCACCACTCGGGGGCGGGGGCAGCTCCTACAATGAGCAGTACTTC. Encoded protein: CASSPLGGGGSSYNEQYF.

Notes on this clonotype: This may arise from a read error, as a much more abundant clone is one base away. V is TRBV15 and J is TRBJ2-7, with TRBD1 matching over 7 bases. Germline V gene data show CDR1 as LNHNV and CDR2 as YYDKDF (reference sequence). The CDR3 runs to 13 residues. Losses at the gene ends were 4 bases for V and 3 bases for J; bases not matched to a gene: 3. The CDR3 region has the DNA TGTGCCACCAGCATAAGACAGGGCTACGAGCAGTACTTC. Amino acids: CATSIRQGYEQYF.